Presented here are 16 T cell receptor beta chains from one specimen sequenced in a study of shared clonotypes between healthy human individuals. Libraries were prepared by immunoSEQ multiplex PCR; TCRdb keeps only in-frame clonotypes and omits some of them. The sample contains about 330,000 clones, approximately 79% of which appear only once. Sequenced: memory CD4+ T cells sorted from blood. Subset of the sample: CD45RA-negative fraction. The receptors stem from a young man in good health.

Here the CDR3 reads CASSYSQEGKGEQFF. CDR3 DNA: TGTGCCAGCAGTTACTCACAGGAGGGGAAAGGTGAGCAGTTCTTC. The V gene is TRBV6-5, the J gene TRBJ2-1; D possibly corresponds to TRBD2 (6 bases). The CDR3 covers 15 residues. Germline loops: CDR1 MNHEY, CDR2 SVGAGI. V was cut by 0 bases and J by 9 bases, with 15 bases left in between.

The CDR3 nucleotides are TGTGCCAGCAGCTTGTGGGCAGGGACTGAAGCTTTCTTT. It encodes CASSLWAGTEAFF. The chain couples TRBV5-6 to TRBJ1-1, with D possibly being TRBD1 (5 bases). With 1 base removed from V and 5 bases from J, the gap between germline ends came to 9 bases. This CDR3 comprises 13 residues. Germline loops: CDR1 SGHDT, CDR2 YYEEEE. Full variable domain (remainder filled in from reference TRBV5-6 and TRBJ1-1): DAGVTQSPTHLIKTRGQQVTLRCSPKSGHDTVSWYQQALGQGPQFIFQYYEEEERQRGNFPDRFSGHQFPNYSSELNVNALLLGDSALYLCASSLWAGTEAFFGQGTRLTVV.

Written as DNA, the CDR3 is TGCGCCAGCAGCGTTCCGGGACAGGGATCAGATACGCAGTATTTT. Its protein is CASSVPGQGSDTQYF. The rearrangement links TRBV5-1 to TRBJ2-3; TRBD1 aligns across 9 bases. The CDR3 sequence is 15 residues long. J lost 4 bases, V lost 4 bases, and 7 bases had no gene match. Germline loops: CDR1 SGHRS, CDR2 YFSETQ.

About this clone itself: At one boundary the junction diverges from the germline segment, which might be a read error. The rearrangement joins TRBV7-6 to TRBJ2-1; D call uncertain. This CDR3 contains 9 residues. The germline CDR1 and CDR2 sequences are SGHVS and FNYEAQ. The DNA for the CDR3 is TGTGCCAGCAGCTTAAACTGGATCTTC. Amino acids: CASSLNWIF. The variable domain in full, completed from reference TRBV7-6 and TRBJ2-1, reads GAGVSQSPRYKVTKRGQDVALRCDPISGHVSLYWYRQALGQGPEFLTYFNYEAQQDKSGLPNDRFSAERPEGSISTLTIQRTEQRDSAMYRCASSLNWIFGPGTRLTVL.

This clone is a singleton in its sample. The rearrangement links TRBV28 to TRBJ1-1, with a possible D match to TRBD1 (5 bases). Trimming took 8 bases from V and 1 from J, leaving 11 bases between them. This CDR3 is 13 amino acids long. CDR1 is MDHEN, CDR2 SYDVKM, per germline. DNA for the CDR3: TGTGCCAGCGGGACTCAGGCGAACACTGAAGCTTTCTTT. Encoded protein: CASGTQANTEAFF.

This clone came up many times. The V and J genes are TRBV7-8 and TRBJ2-1; D remains ambiguous. The CDR3 length is 16 residues. Germline assignment: CDR1 SGHVS and CDR2 FQNEAQ. Trimming stripped 5 bases from V and 0 bases from J, with 14 bases between. CDR3 bases: TGTGCCAGCAGCCTATTAGAGGCGGCCTCCTACAATGAGCAGTTCTTC. As protein: CASSLLEAASYNEQFF.

The V call is TRBV28, the J call TRBJ2-7; 8 bases are shared with TRBD2. This CDR3 is built from 16 residues. The V gene's germline CDR1 is MDHEN and CDR2 SYDVKM. With 7 bases clipped from V and 5 bases from J, the junction kept 16 bases outside the gene matches. The CDR3 DNA reads TGTGCCAGCACAGGTCTGTTCGGGACTAGTGGAGACGAGCAGTACTTC. Its protein product is CASTGLFGTSGDEQYF.

The rearrangement links TRBV5-5 to TRBJ2-1; weak D call: TRBD1 (6 bases). Trimming took off 6 bases at V and 1 base at J, with 14 bases between the two ends. CDR1 and CDR2 (germline): SGHKS, YYEKEE (reference sequence). CDR3 size: 15 residues. CDR3 DNA: TGTGCCAGCACCCCTTACAGGGTATCCTACAATGAGCAGTTCTTC. It is translated as CASTPYRVSYNEQFF.

The V and J genes are TRBV2 and TRBJ2-2; TRBD2 might be the D (5 bases). V dropped 7 bases and J dropped 4 bases, with 13 bases sitting between them. Germline loops: CDR1 SNHLY, CDR2 FYNNEI. This CDR3 has 14 residues. CDR3 sequence (DNA): TGTGCCAGCATGAGGGATCGCGCCACCGGGGAGCTGTTTTTT. This codes for CASMRDRATGELFF.

The chain uses TRBV10-2 and TRBJ2-1; D might be TRBD1 or TRBD2, each matching 5 bases. This CDR3 comprises 15 residues. The V gene's germline CDR1 is WSHSY and CDR2 SAAADI. With 5 bases removed from V and 0 bases from J, the gap between germline ends came to 11 bases. Written as DNA, the CDR3 is TGCGCCAGCAGTTCCGGGACGCTCTCCTACAATGAGCAGTTCTTC. This encodes CASSSGTLSYNEQFF.

J is TRBJ1-4 and V is TRBV15, with D possibly TRBD1 on 5 matching bases. The CDR3 contains 15 residues. CDR1 and CDR2 from the germline V gene are LNHNV and YYDKDF (reference sequence). Deletions cut 5 bases from V and 8 bases from J, with 18 bases between. This CDR3 reads CATSGQSGRGEKLFF. The CDR3 region has the DNA TGTGCCACCAGCGGCCAATCGGGGCGGGGCGAAAAACTGTTTTTT.

V and J are TRBV5-1 and TRBJ1-6, with D unclear. Germline V gene sequence: CDR1 SGHRS, CDR2 YFSETQ. This CDR3 has 15 residues. The V end lost 1 base, the J end lost 8 bases, and 13 bases lay between the germline ends. The CDR3 nucleotides are TGCGCCAGCAGCTTGCAGCAGGCGGGCGATTCACCCCTCCACTTT. Its translation: CASSLQQAGDSPLHF.

This clone came up a few times. The chain has TRBV28 and TRBJ2-7; 7 bases line up with TRBD2. The CDR3 loop spans 14 amino acids. Germline V gene lookup returns CDR1 MDHEN and CDR2 SYDVKM. The ends lost 8 bases at V and 3 bases at J; junction bases unmatched: 10. This chain's CDR3 is CASSLGGKNYEQYF. The DNA of the CDR3 is TGTGCCAGCTCCCTCGGGGGGAAGAACTACGAGCAGTACTTC.

This clone has only a few counts. The chain recombines TRBV9 with TRBJ2-1; the D is unclear. V lost 4 bases and J lost 3, with 5 bases in between. Germline CDR1 SGDLS, CDR2 YYNGEE. The CDR3 consists of 12 residues. The CDR3 sequence: CASSTFYNEQFF. The CDR3 DNA reads TGTGCCAGCAGCACCTTCTACAATGAGCAGTTCTTC.

The chain carries TRBV6-4 and TRBJ2-3, with a tentative D call TRBD2 (5 bases). Germline V gene data show CDR1 as MRHNA and CDR2 as SNTAGT. Trimming stripped 10 bases from V and 0 bases from J, with 14 bases between. The CDR3 is 14 amino acids. The CDR3, as DNA: TGTGCCACCGCGACGGACTCTAGCACAGATACGCAGTATTTT. This gives the protein CATATDSSTDTQYF.

V usage is TRBV28 and J usage is TRBJ2-3; D tentatively reads TRBD1 or TRBD2 (9 bases each). CDR3 size: 20 residues. Per germline, CDR1 MDHEN and CDR2 SYDVKM. The V gene lost 5 bases and the J gene lost 0 bases, with 27 bases spanning the gap. CDR3 sequence (DNA): TGTGCCAGCAGTCCGCGGGACAGGGATCGACTAGCGGTTAGCACAGATACGCAGTATTTT. The encoded protein is CASSPRDRDRLAVSTDTQYF.